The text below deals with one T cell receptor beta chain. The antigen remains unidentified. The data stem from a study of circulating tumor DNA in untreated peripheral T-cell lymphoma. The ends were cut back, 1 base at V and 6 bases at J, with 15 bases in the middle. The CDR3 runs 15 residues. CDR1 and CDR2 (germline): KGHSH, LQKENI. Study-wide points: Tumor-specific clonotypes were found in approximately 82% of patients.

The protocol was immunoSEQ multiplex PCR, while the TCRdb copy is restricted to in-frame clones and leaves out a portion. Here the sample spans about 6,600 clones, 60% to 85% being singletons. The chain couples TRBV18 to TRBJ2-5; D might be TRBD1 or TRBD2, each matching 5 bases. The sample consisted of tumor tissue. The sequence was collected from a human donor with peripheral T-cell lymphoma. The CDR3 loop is CASSPRGLGEKTQYF. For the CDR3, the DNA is TGTGCCAGCTCACCACGTGGTTTGGGGGAGAAGACCCAGTACTTC. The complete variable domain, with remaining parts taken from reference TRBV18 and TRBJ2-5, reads NAGVMQNPRHLVRRRGQEARLRCSPMKGHSHVYWYRQLPEEGLKFMVYLQKENIIDESGMPKERFSAEFPKEGPSILRIQQVVRGDSAAYFCASSPRGLGEKTQYFGPGTRLLVL.